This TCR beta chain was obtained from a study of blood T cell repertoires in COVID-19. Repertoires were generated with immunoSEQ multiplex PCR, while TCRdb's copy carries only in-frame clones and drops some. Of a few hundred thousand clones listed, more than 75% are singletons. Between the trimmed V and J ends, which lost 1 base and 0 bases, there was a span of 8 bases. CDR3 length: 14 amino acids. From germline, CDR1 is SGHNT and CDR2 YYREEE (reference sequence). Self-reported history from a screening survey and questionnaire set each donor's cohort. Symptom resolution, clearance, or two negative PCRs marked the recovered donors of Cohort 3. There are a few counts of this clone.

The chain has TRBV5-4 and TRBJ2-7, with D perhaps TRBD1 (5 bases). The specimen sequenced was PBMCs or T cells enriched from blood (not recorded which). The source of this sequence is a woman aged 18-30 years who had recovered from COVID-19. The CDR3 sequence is CASSLRDSSYEQYF. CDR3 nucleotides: TGTGCCAGCAGCTTGCGCGACAGCTCCTACGAGCAGTACTTC. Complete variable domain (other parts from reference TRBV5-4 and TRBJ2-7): ETGVTQSPTHLIKTRGQQVTLRCSSQSGHNTVSWYQQALGQGPQFIFQYYREEENGRGNFPPRFSGLQFPNYSSELNVNALELDDSALYLCASSLRDSSYEQYFGPGTRLTVT.